The rows below give T cell receptor beta chains drawn from one sample of a study of blood T cells in healthy people across ages. Each CDR3 protein gets one entry after TCRdb re-called the 5' RACE reads with MiXCR. This table holds some 370,000 distinct CDR3 sequences, about 55% found once. Specimen: blood. These receptors originate from a man aged 60-69 years in good health. The CDR3 runs from the conserved cysteine through the conserved F or W. Each record gives: D gene, J gene, V gene, clone size, CDR3 protein, CDR3 DNA. A D gene is named only where the DNA matches it firmly. Clone size is shown for a subset of rows, as once, few, many or a class of expanded clone.

-	TRBJ2-3	TRBV20-1	many	CSARDSTGSPTDTQYF	TGCAGTGCTAGAGACAGCACAGGGAGTCCGACAGATACGCAGTATTTT
-	TRBJ2-7	TRBV27	once	CASPGRRGCEQYF	TGTGCCAGCCCGGGACGGCGAGGGTGTGAGCAGTACTTC
TRBD2	TRBJ2-7	TRBV7-8	-	CASGERTSGIGEQYF	TGTGCCAGCGGCGAGCGGACTAGCGGGATAGGCGAGCAGTACTTC
-	TRBJ2-3	TRBV29-1	few	CSVVADAADTQYF	TGCAGCGTTGTGGCAGATGCAGCAGATACGCAGTATTTT
-	TRBJ2-7	TRBV28	few	CASTTGGRGYEQYF	TGTGCCAGCACTACTGGGGGGCGCGGGTACGAGCAGTACTTC
TRBD2	TRBJ2-3	TRBV20-1	few	CSASEHLAGPTDTQYF	TGCAGTGCTTCTGAACACCTAGCGGGACCGACAGATACGCAGTATTTT
TRBD1	TRBJ1-2	TRBV6-6	few	CASRNRGLGYTF	TGTGCCAGCAGGAACAGGGGGCTTGGCTACACCTTC
-	TRBJ2-7	TRBV20-1	-	CSARDLGRGSYNEQYF	TGCAGTGCTAGAGATCTGGGAAGGGGGTCGTACAATGAGCAGTACTTC
TRBD2	TRBJ2-1	TRBV20-1	-	CSARGTSGGPYNEQFF	TGCAGTGCTAGAGGGACTAGCGGGGGGCCCTACAATGAGCAGTTCTTC
-	TRBJ2-7	TRBV9	-	CASSEHEGGYGQYF	TGTGCCAGCAGCGAACACGAGGGGGGCTACGGGCAGTACTTC
-	TRBJ2-1	TRBV5-1	-	CASSKGLPGKSNEQFF	TGCGCCAGCAGCAAGGGACTCCCTGGGAAGAGTAATGAGCAGTTCTTC
-	TRBJ1-1	TRBV28	-	CASRGGGHTEAFF	TGTGCCAGCAGGGGGGGGGGGCACACTGAAGCTTTCTTT
-	TRBJ1-2	TRBV7-2	few	CALRETNYGYTF	TGTGCCTTGAGGGAGACTAACTATGGCTACACCTTC
TRBD1	TRBJ1-2	TRBV20-1	-	CSAADRGPGGYTF	TGCAGTGCAGCGGACAGGGGGCCTGGTGGCTACACCTTC
-	TRBJ2-7	TRBV12-5	many	CASGQEGGPPYEQYF	TGTGCTAGTGGCCAGGAGGGGGGCCCTCCCTACGAGCAGTACTTC
TRBD2	TRBJ2-3	TRBV5-1	-	CASSPWASGLSTDTQYF	TGCGCCAGCAGCCCTTGGGCTAGCGGTCTTAGCACAGATACGCAGTATTTT
-	TRBJ2-3	TRBV20-1	-	CSAPWGRSFAQYF	TGCAGTGCCCCTTGGGGGAGGTCCTTCGCGCAGTATTTT
-	TRBJ2-1	TRBV7-9	many	CASSSDSNEQFF	TGTGCCAGCAGCTCCGACAGTAATGAGCAGTTCTTC
-	TRBJ2-6	TRBV5-1	once	CASSPNLHLGAGGANVLTF	TGCGCCAGCAGCCCTAACCTACACTTGGGTGCTGGTGGGGCCAACGTCCTGACTTTC
-	TRBJ2-7	TRBV21-1	few	CASSPRTGNSYEQYF	TGTGCCAGCAGCCCCCGGACAGGGAACTCCTACGAGCAGTACTTC